These 2 T cell receptor beta chains share one sample of origin, sequenced in a study of blood T cell repertoires in COVID-19 (TCRdb year 2020). The library came from the immunoSEQ multiplex PCR assay. Drawn from immuneACCESS, this table holds only the in-frame rearrangements with V and J called that TCRdb kept. Clones are partly lost; checked studies trace under half to an unresolved V gene and leave the rest unexplained. In this sample the table shows about 460,000 clones, about 85% of which occur a single time. The ten largest clonotypes hold around 7.9% of the sample. Sample: PBMCs or T cells enriched from blood (not recorded which). These receptors were collected from a woman aged 55-75 years who had recovered from COVID-19.

The V and J genes are TRBV5-5 and TRBJ1-3; D is ambiguous. Trimming left V 2 bases short and J 8 bases short, with 11 bases between. CDR3 size: 13 residues. CDR1 is SGHKS, CDR2 YYEKEE, per germline (reference sequence). The CDR3 reads CASSFVGEHTIYF. CDR3 in DNA: TGTGCCAGCAGCTTTGTAGGAGAGCACACCATATATTTT.

The CDR3, as DNA: TGTGCCAGCAGCCAAGTCGGTACGCAAAACACTGAAGCTTTCTTT. It codes for CASSQVGTQNTEAFF. This rearrangement joins TRBV4-2 to TRBJ1-1; D unresolved. CDR3 length equals 15 residues. V was cut by 1 base and J by 2 bases, with 11 bases left in between. CDR1 is LGHNA and CDR2 is YNFKEQ in the germline V gene.